The next 18 T cell receptor beta chains were all read from a single sample in a study of shared clonotypes between healthy human individuals. Using immunoSEQ multiplex PCR, the repertoire was profiled, and TCRdb retains in-frame clones only, with some absent. This sample has under 750,000 clones; around 70% occur once, and the top ten carry more than 1.5%. Sequenced input: memory CD4+ T cells sorted from blood. As for subset: CD45RA-negative fraction. These receptors all come from a woman younger than 45 in good health.

This chain uses TRBV29-1 with TRBJ1-2, with TRBD1 matching 7 bases. The V segment lost 5 bases and the J segment 2 bases; nucleotides outside the gene matches: 5. CDR1 is SQVTM, CDR2 ANQGSEA, per germline. The CDR3 is 13 residues long. CDR3 amino acids: CSVSQGSNYGYTF. Written as DNA, the CDR3 is TGCAGCGTTTCACAGGGGTCCAACTATGGCTACACCTTC.

This clone has just a few counts. This sequence joins TRBV28 and TRBJ1-5; 11 bases are a match to TRBD1. Germline assignment: CDR1 MDHEN and CDR2 SYDVKM. The CDR3 length is 16 residues. The junction had 7 bases not matched to a gene; V was cut back by 4 bases and J by 5 bases. Here the CDR3 reads CASSSPGTGGDQPQHF. CDR3 DNA: TGTGCCAGCAGTTCTCCTGGGACAGGGGGAGATCAGCCCCAGCATTTT.

V usage is TRBV29-1 and J usage is TRBJ2-7; 8 bases match TRBD2. The CDR3 consists of 16 residues. The junction had 11 bases not matched to a gene; V was cut back by 0 bases and J by 4 bases. Germline V CDR1 and CDR2: SQVTM, ANQGSEA. CDR3 nucleotide sequence: TGCAGCGTTGAAGATCCTAGCGAGCGGGAGCCGTACGAGCAGTACTTC. Its translation: CSVEDPSEREPYEQYF.

The rearrangement joins TRBV5-5 to TRBJ1-2; D possibly corresponds to TRBD1 (5 bases). With 2 bases removed from V and 7 bases from J, the gap between germline ends came to 12 bases. This CDR3 contains 13 residues. Germline CDR1 SGHKS, CDR2 YYEKEE (reference sequence). In DNA, the CDR3 is TGTGCCAGCAGCTTCAGGGATCAGGGTGGCTACACCTTC. This translates into CASSFRDQGGYTF.

The chain has TRBV29-1 and TRBJ2-7; possible D gene TRBD2, 5 bases. The CDR3 runs to 13 residues. Between the trimmed V and J ends, which lost 2 bases and 4 bases, there was a span of 12 bases. Per germline, CDR1 SQVTM and CDR2 ANQGSEA. This CDR3 is CSVETGDLYEQYF. In DNA form, the CDR3 reads TGCAGCGTTGAAACCGGGGATTTATACGAGCAGTACTTC.

The gene calls are TRBV5-1 and TRBJ1-2, with 8 nucleotides matching TRBD1. The germline CDR1 and CDR2 sequences are SGHRS and YFSETQ. V shed 3 bases, J shed 3 bases, and the junction held 4 bases outside the gene matches. The CDR3 runs to 14 residues. The CDR3 sequence is CASSWTGSDYGYTF. CDR3 nucleotide sequence: TGCGCCAGCAGCTGGACAGGGTCCGACTATGGCTACACCTTC. The full variable domain, its missing parts supplied by reference TRBV5-1 and TRBJ1-2, is KAGVTQTPRYLIKTRGQQVTLSCSPISGHRSVSWYQQTPGQGLQFLFEYFSETQRNKGNFPGRFSGRQFSNSRSEMNVSTLELGDSALYLCASSWTGSDYGYTFGSGTRLTVV.

The V and J genes are TRBV11-2 and TRBJ2-4; 8 bases are a match to TRBD2. Losses at the gene ends were 6 bases for V and 3 bases for J; bases not matched to a gene: 19. The germline CDR1 and CDR2 sequences are SGHAT and FQNNGV. The CDR3 spans 19 residues. The CDR3 nucleotides are TGTGCCAGCAGTTCCCTAAGGCGGGAGGTGCTAGGTGTCAAAAACATTCAGTACTTC. Residues: CASSSLRREVLGVKNIQYF.

The chain combines TRBV27 with TRBJ2-2, with D perhaps assigned TRBD1 or TRBD2 (6 bases each). CDR1 and CDR2 from the germline V gene are MNHEY and SMNVEV (reference sequence). Trimming stripped 2 bases from V and 5 bases from J, with 21 bases between. CDR3 length: 18 residues. CDR3 in amino acids: CASSLDPIPGAQTGELFF. The DNA of the CDR3 is TGTGCCAGCAGTTTAGACCCCATCCCGGGGGCGCAGACCGGGGAGCTGTTTTTT.

The V and J genes are TRBV28 and TRBJ2-5, with unresolved D. V lost 3 bases, J lost 7 bases, and 18 bases lay in between. The CDR3 spans 15 residues. From germline, CDR1 is MDHEN and CDR2 SYDVKM. The chain's CDR3 is CASSFGSSGSGTQYF. The CDR3 coding sequence is TGTGCCAGCAGTTTTGGAAGTTCCGGCTCCGGGACCCAGTACTTC.

The chain combines TRBV11-2 with TRBJ1-1; D is undetermined. CDR1 and CDR2 (germline): SGHAT, FQNNGV. Trimming removed 4 bases from V and 3 bases from J, with 9 bases in between. The CDR3 has 13 amino acids. CDR3 DNA: TGTGCCAGCAGCTCAAACATCTACACTGAAGCTTTCTTT. This translates into CASSSNIYTEAFF.

This clone was seen a single time. The chain carries TRBV11-3 and TRBJ2-2; tentatively, D is TRBD2 (5 bases). The V end lost 2 bases, the J end lost 7 bases, and 14 bases lay between the germline ends. Germline V gene sequence: CDR1 SGHNT, CDR2 YENEEA. The CDR3 is 15 amino acids. CDR3 protein: CASSLTGLGNGELFF. DNA for the CDR3: TGTGCCAGCAGCTTAACCGGACTCGGGAACGGGGAGCTGTTTTTT.

V gene TRBV4-1 combines with J gene TRBJ2-1; tentatively, D is TRBD2 (6 bases). Trimming took off 0 bases at V and 5 bases at J, with 14 bases between the two ends. CDR1 and CDR2 (germline): MGHRA, YSYEKL. This CDR3 spans 16 amino acids. Here the CDR3 DNA reads TGCGCCAGCAGCCAAGATCCAGCGGGCTTAGACAATGAGCAGTTCTTC. Translating it yields CASSQDPAGLDNEQFF.

The chain is built from TRBV4-2 and TRBJ1-2; D gene uncertain. CDR1 is LGHNA, CDR2 YNFKEQ, per germline. The CDR3 is made up of 13 amino acids. Trimming shortened V by 1 base and J by 4 bases, and 7 bases separated the two germline ends. This CDR3 reads CASSQGSSYGYTF. The CDR3 DNA reads TGTGCCAGCAGCCAAGGGAGCAGCTATGGCTACACCTTC.

Worth noting for this clone: Other DNA sequences in the same sample also yield this CDR3. This chain uses TRBV10-1 with TRBJ2-7, with TRBD1 matching over 9 bases. The CDR3 contains 13 residues. V lost 8 bases, J lost 2 bases, and 4 bases stayed unmatched. Looked up from germline, CDR1 is WNHNN and CDR2 is SYGVQD (reference sequence). The CDR3: CASSGTGTYEQYF. The DNA of the CDR3 is TGCGCCAGCTCCGGGACAGGGACCTACGAGCAGTACTTC.

This clone occurred a few times. The J gene is TRBJ2-7, the V gene TRBV18; D possibly corresponds to TRBD2 (5 bases). Germline loops: CDR1 KGHSH, CDR2 LQKENI. Trimming cost V 8 bases and J 0 bases, with 14 bases left between them. The CDR3 totals 14 residues. DNA of the CDR3: TGTGCCAGCCGTTCCGGGGAGAGCTCCTACGAGCAGTACTTC. It encodes CASRSGESSYEQYF.

Only one count was recorded for this clone. The CDR3 here is CASSYRGTAGEKLFF. The CDR3 nucleotides read TGTGCCAGCAGTTACCGGGGGACAGCGGGGGAAAAACTGTTTTTT. The chain links TRBV6-5 to TRBJ1-4; 7 nucleotides align to TRBD1. V dropped 2 bases and J dropped 8; count of bases not matched to a gene: 8. Germline V gene lookup returns CDR1 MNHEY and CDR2 SVGAGI. The CDR3 loop spans 15 amino acids.

This clone has only one observation. The chain combines TRBV6-1 with TRBJ2-7, with TRBD1 identical over 8 bases. J was trimmed by 2 bases and V by 4 bases; bases with no gene match: 1. This CDR3 contains 13 residues. The germline gives CDR1 MNHNS, CDR2 SASEGT. The CDR3 spells CASSGTGTYEQYF. The CDR3 DNA is TGTGCCAGCAGTGGGACAGGGACCTACGAGCAGTACTTC.

This clone was recorded once. The chain recombines TRBV6-5 with TRBJ2-7; possible D gene TRBD1, 6 bases. The CDR3 length is 15 residues. Germline V gene sequence: CDR1 MNHEY, CDR2 SVGAGI. V gave up 10 bases and J gave up 3 bases, with 22 bases separating them. The CDR3 nucleotides are TGTGCCACCCATACCGCGGACAGATCCGTCTACGAGCAGTACTTC. Protein: CATHTADRSVYEQYF.